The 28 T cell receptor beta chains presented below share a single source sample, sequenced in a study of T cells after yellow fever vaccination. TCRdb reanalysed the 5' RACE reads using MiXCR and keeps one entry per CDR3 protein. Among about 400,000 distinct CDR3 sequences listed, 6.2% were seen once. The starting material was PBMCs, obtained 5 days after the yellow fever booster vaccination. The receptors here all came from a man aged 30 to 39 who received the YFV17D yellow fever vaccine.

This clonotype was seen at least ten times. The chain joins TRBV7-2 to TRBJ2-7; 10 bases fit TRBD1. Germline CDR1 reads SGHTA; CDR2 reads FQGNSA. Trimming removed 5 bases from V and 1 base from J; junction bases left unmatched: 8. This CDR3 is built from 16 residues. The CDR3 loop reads CASSRLPGQGSYEQYF. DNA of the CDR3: TGTGCCAGCAGCCGACTTCCGGGACAGGGGTCCTACGAGCAGTACTTC.

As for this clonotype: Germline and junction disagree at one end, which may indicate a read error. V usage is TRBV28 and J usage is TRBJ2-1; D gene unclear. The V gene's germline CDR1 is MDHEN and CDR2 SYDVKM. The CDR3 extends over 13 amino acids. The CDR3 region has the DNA TGTACCAGCAGTGCCCACAGTGGGGATGAGCAGTTCTTC. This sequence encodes CTSSAHSGDEQFF.

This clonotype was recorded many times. Here the CDR3 reads CASSSTTMAGVWEQYF. In DNA form, the CDR3 reads TGTGCCAGCAGCTCCACTACCATGGCAGGGGTTTGGGAGCAGTACTTC. The chain carries TRBV7-2 and TRBJ2-7, with D possibly matching TRBD1 (6 bases). Germline V gene data show CDR1 as SGHTA and CDR2 as FQGNSA. V dropped 4 bases and J dropped 7 bases, with 23 bases sitting between them. The length of the CDR3 is 16 residues.

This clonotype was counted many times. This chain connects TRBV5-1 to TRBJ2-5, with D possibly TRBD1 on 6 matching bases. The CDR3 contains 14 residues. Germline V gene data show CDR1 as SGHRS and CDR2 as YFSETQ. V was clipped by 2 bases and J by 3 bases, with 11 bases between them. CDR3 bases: TGCGCCAGCAGCTTTGGGGGCGTAAAAGAGACCCAGTACTTC. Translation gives CASSFGGVKETQYF.

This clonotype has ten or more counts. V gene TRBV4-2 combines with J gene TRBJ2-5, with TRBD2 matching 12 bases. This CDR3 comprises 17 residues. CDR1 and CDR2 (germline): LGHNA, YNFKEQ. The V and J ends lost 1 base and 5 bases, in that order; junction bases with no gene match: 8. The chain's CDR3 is CASSQAASGRAGETQYF. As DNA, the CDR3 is TGTGCCAGCAGCCAAGCGGCTAGCGGGAGGGCCGGGGAGACCCAGTACTTC.

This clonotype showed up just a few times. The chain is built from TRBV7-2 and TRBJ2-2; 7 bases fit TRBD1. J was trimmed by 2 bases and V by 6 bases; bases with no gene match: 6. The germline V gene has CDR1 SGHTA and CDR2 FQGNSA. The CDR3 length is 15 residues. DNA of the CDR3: TGTGCCAGCAGACGACAGGGCCTAAACACCGGGGAGCTGTTTTTT. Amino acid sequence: CASRRQGLNTGELFF.

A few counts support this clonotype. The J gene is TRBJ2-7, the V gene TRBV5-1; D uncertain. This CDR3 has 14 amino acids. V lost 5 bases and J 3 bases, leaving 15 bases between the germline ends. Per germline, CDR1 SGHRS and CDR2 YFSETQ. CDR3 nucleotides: TGCGCCAGCAGGGTGACTGTTTTGGGCTACGAGCAGTACTTC. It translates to CASRVTVLGYEQYF.

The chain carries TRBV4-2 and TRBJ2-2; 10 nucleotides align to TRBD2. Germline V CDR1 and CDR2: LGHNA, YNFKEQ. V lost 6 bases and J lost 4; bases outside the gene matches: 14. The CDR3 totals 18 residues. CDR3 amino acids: CASRGELNGLAATGELFF. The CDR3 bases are TGTGCCAGCAGAGGGGAGCTGAACGGACTAGCGGCCACCGGGGAGCTGTTTTTT.

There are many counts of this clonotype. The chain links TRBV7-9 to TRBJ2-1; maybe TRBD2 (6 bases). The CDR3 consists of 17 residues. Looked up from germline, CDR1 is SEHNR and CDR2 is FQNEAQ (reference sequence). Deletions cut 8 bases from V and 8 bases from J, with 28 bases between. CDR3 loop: CASGTFNLAGGMDEQFF. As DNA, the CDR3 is TGTGCCAGCGGCACCTTCAACTTAGCCGGAGGGATGGATGAGCAGTTCTTC.

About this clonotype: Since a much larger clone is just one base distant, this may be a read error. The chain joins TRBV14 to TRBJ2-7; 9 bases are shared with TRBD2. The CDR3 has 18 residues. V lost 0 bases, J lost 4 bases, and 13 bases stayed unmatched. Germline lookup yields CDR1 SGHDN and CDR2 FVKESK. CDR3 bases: TGTGCCAGCAGCCAAGATCTGGGCCCGGGTAGCGGGAGTTACGAGCAGTACTTC. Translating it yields CASSQDLGPGSGSYEQYF.

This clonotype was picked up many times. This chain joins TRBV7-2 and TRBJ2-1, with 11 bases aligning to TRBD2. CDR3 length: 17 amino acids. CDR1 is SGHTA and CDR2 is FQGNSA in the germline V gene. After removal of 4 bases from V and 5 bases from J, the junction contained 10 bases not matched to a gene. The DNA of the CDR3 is TGTGCCAGCAGCTCCCGACCGGGACTAGCGGACAACAATGAGCAGTTCTTC. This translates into CASSSRPGLADNNEQFF.

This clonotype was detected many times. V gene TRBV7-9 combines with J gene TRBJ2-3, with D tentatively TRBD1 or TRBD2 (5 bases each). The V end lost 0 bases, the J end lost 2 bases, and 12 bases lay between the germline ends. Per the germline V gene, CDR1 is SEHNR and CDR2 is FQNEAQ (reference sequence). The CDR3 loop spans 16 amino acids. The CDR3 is CASSLAGVELTDTQYF. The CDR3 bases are TGTGCCAGCAGCTTAGCGGGGGTCGAACTCACAGATACGCAGTATTTT. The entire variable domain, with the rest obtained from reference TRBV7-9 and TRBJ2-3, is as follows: DTGVSQNPRHKITKRGQNVTFRCDPISEHNRLYWYRQTLGQGPEFLTYFQNEAQLEKSRLLSDRFSAERPKGSFSTLEIQRTEQGDSAMYLCASSLAGVELTDTQYFGPGTRLTVL.

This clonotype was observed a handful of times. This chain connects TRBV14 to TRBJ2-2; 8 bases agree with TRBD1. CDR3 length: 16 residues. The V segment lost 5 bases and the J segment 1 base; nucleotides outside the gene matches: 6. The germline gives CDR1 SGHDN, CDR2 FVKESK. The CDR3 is CASSRQGQKNTGELFF. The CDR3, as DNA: TGTGCCAGCAGCAGACAGGGGCAGAAGAACACCGGGGAGCTGTTTTTT.

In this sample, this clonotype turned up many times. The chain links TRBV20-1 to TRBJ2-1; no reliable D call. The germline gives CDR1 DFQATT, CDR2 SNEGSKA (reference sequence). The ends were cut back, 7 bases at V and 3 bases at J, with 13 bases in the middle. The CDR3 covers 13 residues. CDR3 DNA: TGCAGTGGTGATACCGACAACTACAATGAGCAGTTCTTC. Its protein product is CSGDTDNYNEQFF.

The CDR3 DNA sequence: TGTGCCAGCACCGCCACTAATTACCGGGCGCTGGGGGACAAAAACATTCAGTACTTC. Protein product: CASTATNYRALGDKNIQYF. The chain employs TRBV6-1 and TRBJ2-4; tentatively, D is TRBD1 or TRBD2 (5 bases each). Germline assignment: CDR1 MNHNS and CDR2 SASEGT. Trimming cost V 7 bases and J 3 bases, with 28 bases left between them. This CDR3 comprises 19 residues.

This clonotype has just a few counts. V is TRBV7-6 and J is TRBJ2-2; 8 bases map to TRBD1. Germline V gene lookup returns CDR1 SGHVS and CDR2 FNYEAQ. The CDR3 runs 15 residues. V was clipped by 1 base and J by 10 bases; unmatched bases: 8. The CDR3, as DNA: TGTGCCAGCAGCTTAGGTGCCCAGGGGGCAATGGAGCTGTTTTTT. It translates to CASSLGAQGAMELFF.

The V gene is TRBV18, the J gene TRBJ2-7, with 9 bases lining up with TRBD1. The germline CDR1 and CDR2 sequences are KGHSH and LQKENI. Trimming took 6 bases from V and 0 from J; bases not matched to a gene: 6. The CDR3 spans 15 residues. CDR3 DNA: TGTGCCAGCTCCCCGCGGACAGGGGACTCCTACGAGCAGTACTTC. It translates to CASSPRTGDSYEQYF.

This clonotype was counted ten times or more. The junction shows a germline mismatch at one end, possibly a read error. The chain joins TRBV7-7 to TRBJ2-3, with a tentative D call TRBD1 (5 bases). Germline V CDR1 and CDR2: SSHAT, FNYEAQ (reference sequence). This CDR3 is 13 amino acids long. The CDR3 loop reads CASSPLGPDTQYF. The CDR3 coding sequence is TGTGCTAGCAGCCCGTTGGGGCCAGATACGCAGTATTTT. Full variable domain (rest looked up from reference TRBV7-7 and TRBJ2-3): GAGVSQSPRYKVTKRGQDVTLRCDPISSHATLYWYQQALGQGPEFLTYFNYEAQPDKSGLPSDRFSAERPEGSISTLTIQRTEQRDSAMYRCASSPLGPDTQYFGPGTRLTVL.

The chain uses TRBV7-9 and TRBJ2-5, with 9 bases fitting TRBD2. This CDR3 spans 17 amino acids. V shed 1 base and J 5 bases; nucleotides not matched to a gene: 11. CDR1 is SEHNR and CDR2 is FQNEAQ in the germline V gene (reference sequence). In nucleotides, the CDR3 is TGTGCCAGCAGCTTAGAAGCGGGAGGATCTCCGGGGGAGACCCAGTACTTC. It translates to CASSLEAGGSPGETQYF.

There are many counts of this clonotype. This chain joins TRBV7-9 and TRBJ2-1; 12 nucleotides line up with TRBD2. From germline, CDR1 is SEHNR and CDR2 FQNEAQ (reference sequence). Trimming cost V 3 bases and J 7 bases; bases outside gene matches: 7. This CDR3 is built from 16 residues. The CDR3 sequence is CASSFRTSGESNEQFF. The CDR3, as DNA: TGTGCCAGCAGCTTCCGGACTAGCGGGGAATCTAATGAGCAGTTCTTC.

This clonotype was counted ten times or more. This chain's CDR3 is CASSYLTGSTGELFF. For the CDR3, the DNA is TGCGCCAGCAGCTACTTAACAGGGAGTACCGGGGAGCTGTTTTTT. This chain joins TRBV5-1 and TRBJ2-2; the D gene is possibly TRBD1 (6 bases). V lost 3 bases and J 5 bases, leaving 14 bases between the germline ends. CDR3 length: 15 amino acids. Germline CDR1 reads SGHRS; CDR2 reads YFSETQ.

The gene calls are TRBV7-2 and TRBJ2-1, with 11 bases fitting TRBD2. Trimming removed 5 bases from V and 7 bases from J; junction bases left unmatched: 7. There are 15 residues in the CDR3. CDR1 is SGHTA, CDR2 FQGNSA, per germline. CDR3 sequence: CASSPTSGVRNEQFF. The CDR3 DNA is TGTGCCAGCAGCCCGACTAGCGGGGTCAGGAATGAGCAGTTCTTC.

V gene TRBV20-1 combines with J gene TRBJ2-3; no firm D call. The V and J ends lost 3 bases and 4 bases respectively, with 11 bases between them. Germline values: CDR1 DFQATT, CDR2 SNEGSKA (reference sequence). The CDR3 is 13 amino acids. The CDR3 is CSARGRDSDTQYF. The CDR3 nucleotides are TGCAGTGCTAGGGGCCGTGATTCAGATACGCAGTATTTT.

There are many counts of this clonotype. CDR3 sequence: CASSPEARGGYTF. CDR3 nucleotides: TGCGCCAGCAGCCCCGAGGCCCGGGGTGGCTACACCTTC. The chain recombines TRBV5-1 with TRBJ1-2; no definite D call. Trimming shortened V by 4 bases and J by 7 bases, and 14 bases separated the two germline ends. This CDR3 has 13 residues. Germline-derived CDR1 and CDR2 are SGHRS and YFSETQ.

CDR3 loop: CASSPTRIQTGPKNIQYF. CDR3 nucleotide sequence: TGTGCCAGCTCACCCACCCGGATTCAGACAGGGCCCAAAAACATTCAGTACTTC. This rearrangement joins TRBV18 to TRBJ2-4, with 7 bases that match TRBD1. Germline-derived CDR1 and CDR2 are KGHSH and LQKENI. The CDR3 has 18 amino acids. The junction had 13 bases not matched to a gene; V was cut back by 3 bases and J by 2 bases.

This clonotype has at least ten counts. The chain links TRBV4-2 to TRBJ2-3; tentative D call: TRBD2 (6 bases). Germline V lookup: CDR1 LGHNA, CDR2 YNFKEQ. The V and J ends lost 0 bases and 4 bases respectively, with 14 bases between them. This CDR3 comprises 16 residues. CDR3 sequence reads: CASSQDWASVPDTQYF. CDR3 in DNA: TGTGCCAGCAGCCAAGATTGGGCTAGCGTACCAGATACGCAGTATTTT.

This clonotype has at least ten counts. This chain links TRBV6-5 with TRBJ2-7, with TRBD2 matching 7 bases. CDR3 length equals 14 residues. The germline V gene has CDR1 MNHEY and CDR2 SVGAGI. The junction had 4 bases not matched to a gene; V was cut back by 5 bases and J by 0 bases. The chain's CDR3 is CASSHGGSSYEQYF. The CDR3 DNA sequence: TGTGCCAGCAGTCACGGGGGGTCCTCCTACGAGCAGTACTTC.

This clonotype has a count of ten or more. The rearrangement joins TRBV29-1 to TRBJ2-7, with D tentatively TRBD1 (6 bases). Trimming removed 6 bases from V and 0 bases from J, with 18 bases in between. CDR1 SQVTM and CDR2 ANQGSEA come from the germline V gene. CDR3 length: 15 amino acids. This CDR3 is CSVRARGVSSYEQYF. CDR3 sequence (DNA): TGCAGCGTACGGGCCAGGGGAGTGAGCTCCTACGAGCAGTACTTC.